A selection of T cell receptor beta chains follows, all from one sample in a study of CD8 T cells in ankylosing spondylitis. TCRdb called the 5' RACE reads again in MiXCR, with one record for every CDR3 protein. The table has 750,000 to 850,000 distinct CDR3 sequences, about 11% seen once; the top ten hold 0.51%. The sequenced material came from blood, either unsorted or a sorted T cell fraction (not recorded which). The receptors shown here come from a male donor with ankylosing spondylitis. Each CDR3 is given with its conserved first and last residue. The D gene is left open where the match is weak. Where a row states a size, it is once, few, many or the class of an expanded clone; other rows omit it.

V gene,J gene,clone size,D gene,CDR3 DNA,CDR3 protein
TRBV5-1,TRBJ2-2,few,TRBD2,TGCGCCAGCAGCTCCGGGGGACTAGCGTCCGGGGAGCTGTTTTTT,CASSSGGLASGELFF
TRBV15,TRBJ2-7,few,TRBD1,TGTGCCACCAGCAGAGATGCCGGGACAGGGGCTACCTACGAGCAGTACTTC,CATSRDAGTGATYEQYF
TRBV20-1,TRBJ2-5,few,NA,TGCAGTGCTACCTCCCGGCGGGACCAAGAGACCCAGTACTTC,CSATSRRDQETQYF
TRBV6-2/TRBV6-3,TRBJ2-2,NA,NA,TGTGCCAGCAGTTACCTCTGGGGCGCGAACACCGGGGAGCTGTTTTTT,CASSYLWGANTGELFF
TRBV7-3,TRBJ2-1,NA,TRBD2,TGTGCCAGCAGCTTAACAGCGGGGTTCTACAATGAGCAGTTCTTC,CASSLTAGFYNEQFF
TRBV4-3,TRBJ1-2,NA,TRBD1,TGCGCCAGCAGCCAGAAGACAGGGGGAGCGGGAGGCTACACCTTC,CASSQKTGGAGGYTF
TRBV7-2,TRBJ2-7,NA,TRBD1,TGTGCCAGCAGCAAGACAGGGGCCTACGAGCAGTACTTC,CASSKTGAYEQYF
TRBV10-2,TRBJ2-7,many,NA,TGCGCCAGCAGTGAGTCGAACTACGAGCAGTACTTC,CASSESNYEQYF
TRBV7-2,TRBJ2-2,few,NA,TGTGCCGCTACGAGGCAGCCCGGGGAGCTGTTTTTT,CAATRQPGELFF
TRBV6-1,TRBJ1-2,many,TRBD1,TGTGCCAGCAGCTCCCGGGACAGGGCCTATGGCTACACCTTC,CASSSRDRAYGYTF
TRBV11-2,TRBJ2-5,few,TRBD1,TGTGCCAGCAGCCCGAACCCCTACAGGGGGACGAGGGAGACCCAGTACTTC,CASSPNPYRGTRETQYF
TRBV5-5,TRBJ1-2,few,NA,TGTGCCAGCAGCTTGCAAGGGGGACCGCGGGGCCCCTATGGCTACACCTTC,CASSLQGGPRGPYGYTF
TRBV7-2,TRBJ1-3,NA,NA,TGTGCCAGCAGCTTATGGGGGGGTTCTGGAAACACCATATATTTT,CASSLWGGSGNTIYF
TRBV2,TRBJ2-1,NA,NA,TGTGCCAGCAGTGAAAGGGACACGAACAATGAGCAGTTCTTC,CASSERDTNNEQFF
TRBV28,TRBJ2-5,few,NA,TGTGCCAGCAGTACCGCCGGGACGGGGACGAAGACCCAGTACTTC,CASSTAGTGTKTQYF
TRBV30,TRBJ2-3,NA,TRBD2,TGTGCCTGGAGACTAGCGGGGGGGCCGGCAACGCAGTATTTT,CAWRLAGGPATQYF
TRBV27,TRBJ1-1,NA,NA,TGTGCCAGCAGTTTACGTCCGGGGGCGAACACTGAAGCTTTCTTT,CASSLRPGANTEAFF